A single sample is the source of the 11 T cell receptor beta chains below, sequenced in a study of neurological immune-mediated disorders. TCRdb ran MiXCR on the 5' RACE reads and lists one entry per CDR3 protein. The sample has around 46,000 distinct CDR3 sequences, 4.5% seen once. The sample taken for sequencing was PBMCs. The source of these receptors is a woman between 55 and 75 years old with multiple sclerosis.

This clonotype was observed a handful of times. The chain uses TRBV30 and TRBJ2-1; D not resolved. V was trimmed by 2 bases and J by 0 bases, leaving 5 bases between them. CDR3 length equals 13 residues. Germline-derived CDR1 and CDR2 are GTSNPN and SVGIG (reference sequence). CDR3 nucleotide sequence: TGTGCCTGGAGTTTCTACTCCTACAATGAGCAGTTCTTC. Protein: CAWSFYSYNEQFF.

This clonotype has a count of ten or more. The chain joins TRBV10-3 to TRBJ2-7; 7 nucleotides match TRBD1. Germline-derived CDR1 and CDR2 are ENHRY and SYGVKD. This CDR3 is built from 15 residues. With 5 bases clipped from V and 7 bases from J, the junction kept 14 bases outside the gene matches. CDR3 loop: CAISQGGRGSGEQYV. The CDR3 nucleotides read TGTGCCATCAGTCAAGGGGGCAGGGGATCGGGTGAGCAGTACGTC.

This chain links TRBV7-2 with TRBJ2-2; maybe TRBD2 (6 bases). This CDR3 comprises 17 residues. In germline, CDR1 is SGHTA, CDR2 FQGNSA. V lost 3 bases and J 2 bases, leaving 16 bases between the germline ends. CDR3 protein: CASSFGTGLGNTGELFF. The CDR3 DNA is TGTGCCAGCAGCTTTGGGACGGGACTCGGAAACACCGGGGAGCTGTTTTTT. Drawing the rest from reference TRBV7-2 and TRBJ2-2, the complete variable domain is GAGVSQSPSNKVTEKGKDVELRCDPISGHTALYWYRQSLGQGLEFLIYFQGNSAPDKSGLPSDRFSAERTGGSVSTLTIQRTQQEDSAVYLCASSFGTGLGNTGELFFGEGSRLTVL.

This clonotype was observed at least ten times. The chain combines TRBV20-1 with TRBJ1-5, with 7 bases aligning to TRBD1. CDR1 DFQATT and CDR2 SNEGSKA come from the germline V gene (reference sequence). This CDR3 has 18 amino acids. The V gene end was trimmed by 6 bases and the J gene end by 1 base; junction bases not matched to a gene: 18. This chain's CDR3 is CSARQGGLPLRSNQPQHF. CDR3 nucleotides: TGCAGTGCAAGACAGGGTGGGCTCCCCCTTCGAAGCAATCAGCCCCAGCATTTT.

In its sample, this clonotype was seen a few times. CDR3 amino acids: CASSDYDSEQYV. DNA of the CDR3: TGCGCCAGCAGTGATTATGATTCGGAGCAGTACGTC. V usage is TRBV10-2 and J usage is TRBJ2-7; D not certain. CDR3 size: 12 residues. V was shortened by 3 bases and J by 7 bases, with 10 bases between the two germline ends. Germline V gene lookup returns CDR1 WSHSY and CDR2 SAAADI.

This sequence joins TRBV29-1 and TRBJ2-7; D not resolved. Germline CDR1 reads SQVTM; CDR2 reads ANQGSEA. The CDR3 is 11 residues long. The V end was cut by 5 bases, the J end by 4 bases, with 9 bases between. For the CDR3, the DNA is TGCAGCGTTAAGCTTGCGTACGAGCAGTACTTC. Protein sequence: CSVKLAYEQYF.

This clonotype was counted at least ten times. The chain links TRBV20-1 to TRBJ2-5; TRBD2 matches 7 bases. Germline CDR1 is DFQATT and CDR2 is SNEGSKA (reference sequence). The CDR3 length is 16 residues. Losses at the gene ends were 3 bases for V and 0 bases for J; bases not matched to a gene: 10. The CDR3 DNA sequence: TGCAGTGCTAGGACCCTTGGGCGGGAGTACCAAGAGACCCAGTACTTC. It encodes CSARTLGREYQETQYF.

This clonotype was seen at least ten times. The chain joins TRBV6-5 to TRBJ2-3; D possibly corresponds to TRBD1 (5 bases). The CDR3 is 12 residues long. The V end lost 5 bases, the J end lost 8 bases, and 11 bases lay between the germline ends. The germline gives CDR1 MNHEY, CDR2 SVGAGI. CDR3 DNA: TGTGCCAGCAGTACCCTAGGGGCTACGCAGTATTTT. It translates to CASSTLGATQYF.

This clonotype was seen many times. This sequence joins TRBV20-1 and TRBJ1-1; weak D call: TRBD1 (5 bases). Looked up from germline, CDR1 is DFQATT and CDR2 is SNEGSKA (reference sequence). This CDR3 comprises 14 residues. V was cut by 0 bases and J by 8 bases, with 16 bases left in between. CDR3 sequence: CSAREGVGLTEAFF. CDR3 nucleotide sequence: TGCAGTGCTAGAGAAGGGGTCGGTTTGACCGAAGCTTTCTTT.

This clonotype was counted ten times or more. The J gene is TRBJ2-3, the V gene TRBV28; 9 bases map to TRBD2. Germline V gene lookup returns CDR1 MDHEN and CDR2 SYDVKM. The CDR3 extends over 15 amino acids. Trimming took 4 bases from V and 1 from J; bases not matched to a gene: 3. The CDR3 region has the DNA TGTGCCAGCAGTTATAGCGGGGGCGGCACAGATACGCAGTATTTT. Protein: CASSYSGGGTDTQYF.

By its share, this clonotype is medium-sized. The J gene is TRBJ2-1, the V gene TRBV5-1; 10 nucleotides agree with TRBD2. The CDR3 covers 15 residues. The germline CDR1 and CDR2 sequences are SGHRS and YFSETQ. The J segment lost 8 bases and the V segment lost 0 bases, leaving 5 bases of the junction unmatched. Written as DNA, the CDR3 is TGCGCCAGCAGCTTGGAAGCGGGGGGGACCGATGAGCAGTTCTTC. It specifies CASSLEAGGTDEQFF.